The 2 T cell receptor beta chains given below trace back to one sample, sequenced in a study of blood T cell repertoires in COVID-19. Data came from immunoSEQ multiplex PCR; TCRdb stores just in-frame clones and leaves some out. The sample lists 210,000 or so clones, around 83% occurring once. The sequenced material came from peripheral blood. Receptors originate from a man aged 45-60 years with active or convalescent COVID-19.

This chain uses TRBV19 with TRBJ1-1, with unresolved D. CDR1 is LNHDA, CDR2 SQIVND, per germline (reference sequence). The CDR3 is made up of 15 amino acids. Trimming shortened V by 2 bases and J by 4 bases, and 14 bases separated the two germline ends. The CDR3 here is CASSISWQAGTEAFF. DNA of the CDR3: TGTGCCAGTAGTATATCCTGGCAGGCAGGCACTGAAGCTTTCTTT.

The table lists this clone with a count of one. The CDR3 reads CASSSGLGAYNEQFF. The CDR3 DNA reads as TGTGCCAGCAGCTCAGGACTAGGGGCCTACAATGAGCAGTTCTTC. This chain links TRBV7-3 with TRBJ2-1; 7 bases match TRBD2. The CDR3 is made up of 15 amino acids. Germline lookup yields CDR1 SGHTA and CDR2 FQGTGA. The V and J ends lost 4 bases and 2 bases, in that order; junction bases with no gene match: 5.